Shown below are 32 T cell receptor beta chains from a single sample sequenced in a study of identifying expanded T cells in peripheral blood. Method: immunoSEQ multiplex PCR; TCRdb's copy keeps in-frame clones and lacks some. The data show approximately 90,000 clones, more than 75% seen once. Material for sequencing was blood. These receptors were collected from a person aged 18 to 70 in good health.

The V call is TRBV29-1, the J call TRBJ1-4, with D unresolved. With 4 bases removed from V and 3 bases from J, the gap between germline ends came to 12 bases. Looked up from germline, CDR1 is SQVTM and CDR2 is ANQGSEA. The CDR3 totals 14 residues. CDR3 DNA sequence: TGCAGCGTTGGCCTACAGATAGCTAATGAAAAACTGTTTTTT. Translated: CSVGLQIANEKLFF.

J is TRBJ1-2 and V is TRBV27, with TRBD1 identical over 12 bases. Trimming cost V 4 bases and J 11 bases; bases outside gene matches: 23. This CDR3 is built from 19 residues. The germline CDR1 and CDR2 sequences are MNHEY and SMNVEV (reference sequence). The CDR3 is CASSSGYTGRDRGRGEYTF. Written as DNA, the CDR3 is TGTGCCAGCAGTTCAGGCTATACGGGGCGGGACAGGGGGCGAGGGGAGTACACCTTC.

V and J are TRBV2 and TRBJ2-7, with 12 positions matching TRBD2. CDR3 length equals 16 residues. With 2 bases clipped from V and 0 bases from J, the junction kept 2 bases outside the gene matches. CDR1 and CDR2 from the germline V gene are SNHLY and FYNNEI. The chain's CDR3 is CASSEPLAGGSYEQYF. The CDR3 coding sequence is TGTGCCAGCAGTGAACCACTAGCGGGGGGCTCCTACGAGCAGTACTTC.

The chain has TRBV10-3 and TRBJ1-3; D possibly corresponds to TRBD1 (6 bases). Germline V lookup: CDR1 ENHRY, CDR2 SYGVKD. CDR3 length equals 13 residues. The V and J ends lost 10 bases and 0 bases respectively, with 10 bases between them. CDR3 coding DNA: TGTGCCACCAGGGGTTTCTCTGGAAACACCATATATTTT. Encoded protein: CATRGFSGNTIYF.

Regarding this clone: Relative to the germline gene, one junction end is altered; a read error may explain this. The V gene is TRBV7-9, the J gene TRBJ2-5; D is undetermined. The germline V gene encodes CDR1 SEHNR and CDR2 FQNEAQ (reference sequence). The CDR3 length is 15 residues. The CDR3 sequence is CASSSRSRNQESQYF. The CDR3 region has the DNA TGTGCCAGCAGTTCTAGAAGCAGGAACCAAGAGAGCCAGTACTTC.

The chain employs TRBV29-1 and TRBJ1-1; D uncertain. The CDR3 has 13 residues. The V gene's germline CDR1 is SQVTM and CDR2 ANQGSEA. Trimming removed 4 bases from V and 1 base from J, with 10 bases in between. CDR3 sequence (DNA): TGCAGCGTTGTGACAAGATCGAACACTGAAGCTTTCTTT. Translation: CSVVTRSNTEAFF.

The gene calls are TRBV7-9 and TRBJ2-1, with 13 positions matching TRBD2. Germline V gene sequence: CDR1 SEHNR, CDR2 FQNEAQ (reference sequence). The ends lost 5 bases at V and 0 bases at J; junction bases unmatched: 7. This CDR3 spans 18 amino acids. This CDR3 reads CASSPHRLAGGSYNEQFF. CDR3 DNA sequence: TGTGCCAGCAGCCCACACCGACTAGCGGGGGGCTCCTACAATGAGCAGTTCTTC.

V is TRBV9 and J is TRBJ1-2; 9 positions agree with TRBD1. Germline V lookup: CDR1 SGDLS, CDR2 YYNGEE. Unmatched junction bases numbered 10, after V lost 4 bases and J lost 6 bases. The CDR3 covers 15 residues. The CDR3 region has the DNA TGTGCCAGCAGCCTCGCCACAGGGGGCTTTCATGGCTACACCTTC. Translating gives CASSLATGGFHGYTF.

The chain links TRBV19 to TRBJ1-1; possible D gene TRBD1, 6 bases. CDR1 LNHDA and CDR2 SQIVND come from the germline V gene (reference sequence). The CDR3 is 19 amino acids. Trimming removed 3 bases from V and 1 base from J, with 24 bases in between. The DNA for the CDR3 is TGTGCCAGTAGTATCGGGGGCCAGATCACAGGGCAACAGAACACTGAAGCTTTCTTT. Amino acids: CASSIGGQITGQQNTEAFF.

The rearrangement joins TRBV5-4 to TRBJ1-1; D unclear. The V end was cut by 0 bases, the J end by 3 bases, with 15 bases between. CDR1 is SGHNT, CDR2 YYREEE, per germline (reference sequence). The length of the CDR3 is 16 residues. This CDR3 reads CASSLAGGVIDTEAFF. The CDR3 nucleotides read TGTGCCAGCAGCTTGGCCGGTGGGGTAATCGACACTGAAGCTTTCTTT.

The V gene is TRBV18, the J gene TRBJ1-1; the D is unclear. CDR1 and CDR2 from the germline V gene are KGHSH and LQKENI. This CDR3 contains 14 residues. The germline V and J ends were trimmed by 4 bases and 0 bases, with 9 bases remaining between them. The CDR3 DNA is TGTGCCAGCTCACGGGCCGAGATGAACACTGAAGCTTTCTTT. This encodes CASSRAEMNTEAFF.

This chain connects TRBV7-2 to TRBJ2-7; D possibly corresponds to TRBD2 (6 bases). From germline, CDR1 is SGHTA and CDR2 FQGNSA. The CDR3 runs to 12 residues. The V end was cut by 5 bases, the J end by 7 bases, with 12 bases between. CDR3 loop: CASSRPGGEQYF. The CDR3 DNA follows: TGTGCCAGCAGCCGACCCGGAGGGGAGCAGTACTTC.

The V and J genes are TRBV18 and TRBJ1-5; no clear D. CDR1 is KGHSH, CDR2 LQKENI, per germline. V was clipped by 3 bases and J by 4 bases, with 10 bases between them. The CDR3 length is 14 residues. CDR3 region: CASSPGPFNQPQHF. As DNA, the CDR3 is TGTGCCAGCTCACCTGGACCGTTTAATCAGCCCCAGCATTTT.

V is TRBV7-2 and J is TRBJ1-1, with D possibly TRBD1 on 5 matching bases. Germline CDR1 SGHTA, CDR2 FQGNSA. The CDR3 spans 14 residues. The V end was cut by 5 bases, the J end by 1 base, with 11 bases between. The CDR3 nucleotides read TGTGCCAGCAGCGCCGGGGGGTCGAACACTGAAGCTTTCTTT. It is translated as CASSAGGSNTEAFF.

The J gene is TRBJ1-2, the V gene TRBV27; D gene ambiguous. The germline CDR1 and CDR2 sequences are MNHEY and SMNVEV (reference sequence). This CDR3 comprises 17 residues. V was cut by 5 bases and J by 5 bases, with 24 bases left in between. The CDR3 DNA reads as TGTGCCAGCAGTGATACTACTCAGGCCGTGCCGCGATATGGCTACACCTTC. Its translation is CASSDTTQAVPRYGYTF.

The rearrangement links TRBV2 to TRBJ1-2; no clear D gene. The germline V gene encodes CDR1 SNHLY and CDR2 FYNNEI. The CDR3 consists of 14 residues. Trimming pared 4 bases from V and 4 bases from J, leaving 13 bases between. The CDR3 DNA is TGTGCCAGCAGTGGAGATCCGGCTAGCTATGGCTACACCTTC. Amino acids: CASSGDPASYGYTF.

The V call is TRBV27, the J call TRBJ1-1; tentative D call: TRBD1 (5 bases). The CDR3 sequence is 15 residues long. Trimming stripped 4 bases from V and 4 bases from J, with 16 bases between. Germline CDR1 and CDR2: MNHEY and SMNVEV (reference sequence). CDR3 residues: CASSSPSGGITEAFF. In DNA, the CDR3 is TGTGCCAGCAGTTCACCCTCTGGGGGTATCACTGAAGCTTTCTTT.

This CDR3 is CASSLGSGGVYNEQFF. Written as DNA, the CDR3 is TGTGCCAGCAGCTTAGGTAGCGGGGGTGTCTACAATGAGCAGTTCTTC. The gene calls are TRBV7-9 and TRBJ2-1; 9 nucleotides match TRBD2. The junction had 4 bases not matched to a gene; V was cut back by 1 base and J by 3 bases. Germline V gene sequence: CDR1 SEHNR, CDR2 FQNEAQ (reference sequence). CDR3 length: 16 residues.

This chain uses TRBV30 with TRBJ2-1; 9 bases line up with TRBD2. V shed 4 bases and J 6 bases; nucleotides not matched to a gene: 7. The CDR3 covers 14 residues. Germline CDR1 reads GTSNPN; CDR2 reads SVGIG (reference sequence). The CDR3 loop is CAWMGGGGSNEQFF. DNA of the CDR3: TGTGCCTGGATGGGCGGGGGGGGCTCCAATGAGCAGTTCTTC.

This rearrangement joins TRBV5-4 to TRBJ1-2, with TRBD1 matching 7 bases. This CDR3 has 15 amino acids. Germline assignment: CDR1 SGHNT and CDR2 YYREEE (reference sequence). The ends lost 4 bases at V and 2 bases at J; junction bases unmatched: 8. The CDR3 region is CASSPWGGQNYGYTF. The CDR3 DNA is TGTGCCAGCAGCCCGTGGGGGGGACAGAACTATGGCTACACCTTC.

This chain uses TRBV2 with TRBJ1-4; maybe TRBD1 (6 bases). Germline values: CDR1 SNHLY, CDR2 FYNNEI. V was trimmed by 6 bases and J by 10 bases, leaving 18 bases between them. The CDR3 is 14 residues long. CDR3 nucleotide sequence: TGTGCCAGCAGGGAACAGGGAAGGTTCGGAAAACTGTTTTTT. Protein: CASREQGRFGKLFF.

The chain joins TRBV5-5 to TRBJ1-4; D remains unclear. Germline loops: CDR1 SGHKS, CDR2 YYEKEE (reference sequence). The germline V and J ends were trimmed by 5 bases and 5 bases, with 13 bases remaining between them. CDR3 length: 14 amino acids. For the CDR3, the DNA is TGTGCCAGCAGTCCCGGGCCTTCAAATGAAAAACTGTTTTTT. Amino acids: CASSPGPSNEKLFF.

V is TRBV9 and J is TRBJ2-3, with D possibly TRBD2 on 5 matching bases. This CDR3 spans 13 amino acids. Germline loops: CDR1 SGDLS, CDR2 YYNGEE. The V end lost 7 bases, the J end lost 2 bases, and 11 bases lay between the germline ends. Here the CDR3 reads CASARAFTDTQYF. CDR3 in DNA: TGTGCCAGCGCGAGGGCCTTCACAGATACGCAGTATTTT.

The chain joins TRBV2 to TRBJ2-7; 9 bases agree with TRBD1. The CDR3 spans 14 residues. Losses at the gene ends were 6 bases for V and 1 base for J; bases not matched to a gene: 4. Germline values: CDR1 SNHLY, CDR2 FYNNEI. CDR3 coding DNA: TGTGCCAGCAGGGAACAGGGGGCTTCCTACGAGCAGTACTTC. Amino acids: CASREQGASYEQYF.

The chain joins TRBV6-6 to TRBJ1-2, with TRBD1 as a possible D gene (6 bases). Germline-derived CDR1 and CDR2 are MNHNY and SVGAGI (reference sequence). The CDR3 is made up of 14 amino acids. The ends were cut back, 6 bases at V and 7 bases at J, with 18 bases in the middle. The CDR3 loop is CASRSIGQSLGYTF. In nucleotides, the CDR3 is TGTGCCAGCAGATCTATTGGACAGAGCCTTGGCTACACCTTC.

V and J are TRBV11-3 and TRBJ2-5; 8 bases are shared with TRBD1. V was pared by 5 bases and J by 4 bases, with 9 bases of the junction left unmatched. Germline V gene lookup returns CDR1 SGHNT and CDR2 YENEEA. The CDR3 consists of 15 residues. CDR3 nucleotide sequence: TGTGCCAGCAGCCTCCTGGACAGGGTACCAGAGACCCAGTACTTC. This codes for CASSLLDRVPETQYF.

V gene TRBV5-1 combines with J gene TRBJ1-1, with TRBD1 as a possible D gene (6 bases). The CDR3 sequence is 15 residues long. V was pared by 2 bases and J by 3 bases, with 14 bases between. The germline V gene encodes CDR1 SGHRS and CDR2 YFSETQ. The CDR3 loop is CASSFTTGADTEAFF. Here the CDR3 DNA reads TGCGCCAGCAGCTTTACGACAGGTGCGGACACTGAAGCTTTCTTT. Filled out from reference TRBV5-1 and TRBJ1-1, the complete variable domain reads KAGVTQTPRYLIKTRGQQVTLSCSPISGHRSVSWYQQTPGQGLQFLFEYFSETQRNKGNFPGRFSGRQFSNSRSEMNVSTLELGDSALYLCASSFTTGADTEAFFGQGTRLTVV.

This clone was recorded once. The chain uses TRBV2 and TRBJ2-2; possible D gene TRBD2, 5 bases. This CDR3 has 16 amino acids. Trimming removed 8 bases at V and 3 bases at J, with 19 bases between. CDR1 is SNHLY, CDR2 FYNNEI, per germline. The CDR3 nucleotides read TGTGCCAGCGTTCCCTGGACTCTTGGGGACACCGGGGAGCTGTTTTTT. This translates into CASVPWTLGDTGELFF.

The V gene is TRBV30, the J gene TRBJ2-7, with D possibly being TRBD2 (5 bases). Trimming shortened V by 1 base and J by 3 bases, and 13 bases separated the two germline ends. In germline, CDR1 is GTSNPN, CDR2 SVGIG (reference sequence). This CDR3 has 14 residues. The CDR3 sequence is CAWSARGIVYEQYF. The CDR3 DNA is TGTGCCTGGAGTGCTCGGGGAATCGTCTACGAGCAGTACTTC.

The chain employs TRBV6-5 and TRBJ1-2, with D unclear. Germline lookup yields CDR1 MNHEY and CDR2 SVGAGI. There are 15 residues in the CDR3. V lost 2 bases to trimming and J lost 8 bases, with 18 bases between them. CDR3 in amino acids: CASSYGLGSRKGYTF. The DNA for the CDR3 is TGTGCCAGCAGTTACGGTTTGGGGAGCAGGAAAGGCTACACCTTC.

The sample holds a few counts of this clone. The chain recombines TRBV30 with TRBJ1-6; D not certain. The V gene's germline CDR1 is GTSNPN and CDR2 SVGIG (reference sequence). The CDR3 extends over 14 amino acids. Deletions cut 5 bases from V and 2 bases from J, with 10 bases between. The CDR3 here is CAWAEGPYNSPLHF. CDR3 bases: TGTGCCTGGGCGGAGGGCCCCTATAATTCACCCCTCCACTTT.

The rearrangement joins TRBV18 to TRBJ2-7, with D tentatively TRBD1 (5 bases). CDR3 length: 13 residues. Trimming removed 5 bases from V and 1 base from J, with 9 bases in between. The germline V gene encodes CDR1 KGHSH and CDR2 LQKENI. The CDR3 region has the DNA TGTGCCAGCTCAGGACCAGGGTCCTACGAGCAGTACTTC. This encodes CASSGPGSYEQYF. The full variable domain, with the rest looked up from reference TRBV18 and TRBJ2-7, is NAGVMQNPRHLVRRRGQEARLRCSPMKGHSHVYWYRQLPEEGLKFMVYLQKENIIDESGMPKERFSAEFPKEGPSILRIQQVVRGDSAAYFCASSGPGSYEQYFGPGTRLTVT.